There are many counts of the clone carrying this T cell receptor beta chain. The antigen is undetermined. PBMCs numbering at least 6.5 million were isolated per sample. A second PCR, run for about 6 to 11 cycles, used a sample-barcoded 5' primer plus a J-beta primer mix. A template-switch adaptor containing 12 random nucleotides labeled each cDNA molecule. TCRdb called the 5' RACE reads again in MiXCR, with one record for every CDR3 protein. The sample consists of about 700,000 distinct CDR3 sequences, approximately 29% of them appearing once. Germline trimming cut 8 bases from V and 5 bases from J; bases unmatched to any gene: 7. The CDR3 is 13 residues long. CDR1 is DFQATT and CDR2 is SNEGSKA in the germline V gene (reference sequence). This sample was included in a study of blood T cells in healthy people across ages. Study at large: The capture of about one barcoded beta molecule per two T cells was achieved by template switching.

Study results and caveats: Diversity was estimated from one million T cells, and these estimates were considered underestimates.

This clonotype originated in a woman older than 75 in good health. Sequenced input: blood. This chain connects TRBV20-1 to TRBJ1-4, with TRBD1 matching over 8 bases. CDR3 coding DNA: TGCAGTACTGTAACAGGGGGAAATGAAAAACTGTTTTTT. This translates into CSTVTGGNEKLFF.